This TCR beta chain came from a study of T cell responses to AZD1222 COVID-19 vaccine. Study findings and constraints: White British ancestry dominated among donors, who included more females, and clonal diversity was possibly underestimated.

Clones were sequenced by immunoSEQ multiplex PCR, and TCRdb holds only the in-frame ones, with some missing. This repertoire shows 97,000 or so clones, approximately 90% found once; its top ten account for less than 6%. This clone was detected only a few times. Its antigen is still unknown. The CDR3 is 15 residues long. V lost 2 bases and J lost 5, with 12 bases in between. Germline-derived CDR1 and CDR2 are MNHEY and SVGEGT. The clonotype originates from an adult in good health. Source: peripheral blood, taken on day 0 of AZD1222 vaccination. The chain links TRBV6-2 or TRBV6-3 to TRBJ1-4; D might be TRBD1 (5 bases). CDR3 residues: CASSYGGSGNEKLFF. As DNA, the CDR3 is TGTGCCAGCAGTTACGGGGGGAGTGGAAATGAAAAACTGTTTTTT.